Below are 11 T cell receptor beta chains sequenced from a single sample in a study of cytomegalovirus exposure and HLA in healthy donors. Primers for the PCR totalled 60 Vbeta and 13 Jbeta. This table comes from immunoSEQ multiplex PCR, and its TCRdb copy is limited to in-frame clones, with some not included. The repertoire holds 110,000 or so clones, with around 80% as singletons. Sequencing was performed on PBMCs. The receptors were sampled from a man between 18 and 35 years old in good health and CMV-seronegative.

J is TRBJ2-1 and V is TRBV10-3, with 16 bases identical to TRBD2. CDR1 is ENHRY and CDR2 is SYGVKD in the germline V gene. This CDR3 contains 15 residues. The V and J ends lost 11 bases and 6 bases, in that order; junction bases with no gene match: 7. CDR3 nucleotide sequence: TGTGCCGCAACGGGACTAGCGGGAGGGCGCAATGAGCAGTTCTTC. Its protein product is CAATGLAGGRNEQFF.

CDR3 region: CASGLGQGLGYNEQFF. In DNA form, the CDR3 reads TGTGCTAGTGGTTTGGGGCAGGGGTTGGGCTACAATGAGCAGTTCTTC. The chain links TRBV12-5 to TRBJ2-1; tentative D call: TRBD1 (6 bases). V lost 1 base to trimming and J lost 3 bases, with 13 bases between them. The CDR3 covers 16 residues. The germline gives CDR1 LGHNT, CDR2 FRNRAP.

The chain uses TRBV7-9 and TRBJ1-2, with TRBD1 matching 7 bases. There are 14 residues in the CDR3. Germline V gives CDR1 SEHNR, CDR2 FQNEAQ (reference sequence). V lost 7 bases to trimming and J lost 7 bases; unmatched junction nucleotides: 12. CDR3: CASTPDDRVAGYTF. Here the CDR3 DNA reads TGTGCCAGCACCCCTGATGACAGGGTCGCTGGCTACACCTTC.

The chain carries TRBV18 and TRBJ1-3; no reliable D call. V was shortened by 5 bases and J by 0 bases, with 14 bases between the two germline ends. Germline lookup yields CDR1 KGHSH and CDR2 LQKENI. CDR3 size: 16 residues. The CDR3: CASSFGLTSSGNTIYF. The CDR3 DNA is TGTGCCAGCTCATTCGGACTGACTAGCTCTGGAAACACCATATATTTT. Based on the CDR3 plus reference TRBV18 and TRBJ1-3, the full variable domain is NAGVMQNPRHLVRRRGQEARLRCSPMKGHSHVYWYRQLPEEGLKFMVYLQKENIIDESGMPKERFSAEFPKEGPSILRIQQVVRGDSAAYFCASSFGLTSSGNTIYFGEGSWLTVV.

The rearrangement links TRBV13 to TRBJ2-7, with 8 bases identical to TRBD1. V shed 5 bases and J 7 bases; nucleotides not matched to a gene: 7. The CDR3 has 13 amino acids. Per germline, CDR1 PRHDT and CDR2 FYEKMQ (reference sequence). CDR3 loop: CASSAGQGREQYF. The DNA for the CDR3 is TGTGCCAGCAGCGCCGGACAGGGCAGGGAGCAGTACTTC.

CDR3 sequence (DNA): TGTGCCAGCAGCTTGGTGCTAGCGGGAGTTTTAGATACGCAGTATTTT. Translated, it gives CASSLVLAGVLDTQYF. The chain carries TRBV5-4 and TRBJ2-3; TRBD2 matches at 10 bases. This CDR3 contains 16 residues. CDR1 and CDR2 from the germline V gene are SGHNT and YYREEE (reference sequence). Losses at the gene ends were 0 bases for V and 5 bases for J; bases not matched to a gene: 6.

The chain recombines TRBV4-3 with TRBJ2-4, with TRBD2 identical over 9 bases. Germline V gene data show CDR1 as LGHNA and CDR2 as YSLEER. CDR3 length: 18 residues. Germline trimming cut 0 bases from V and 4 bases from J; bases unmatched to any gene: 10. The CDR3 region is CASSQEGGGRAGKNIQYF. In nucleotides, the CDR3 is TGCGCCAGCAGCCAAGAGGGGGGCGGGAGGGCCGGGAAAAACATTCAGTACTTC.

V gene TRBV19 combines with J gene TRBJ2-5; D possibly corresponds to TRBD2 (6 bases). The length of the CDR3 is 15 residues. V dropped 6 bases and J dropped 1 base, with 15 bases sitting between them. Germline V CDR1 and CDR2: LNHDA, SQIVND (reference sequence). CDR3 protein: CASSEISGTQETQYF. For the CDR3, the DNA is TGTGCCAGTAGCGAAATTAGCGGAACCCAAGAGACCCAGTACTTC.

This chain links TRBV7-3 with TRBJ2-2, with 7 bases aligning to TRBD2. J was trimmed by 4 bases and V by 5 bases; bases with no gene match: 7. In germline, CDR1 is SGHTA, CDR2 FQGTGA. The CDR3 has 15 residues. The CDR3 is CASSRLSGTTGELFF. In DNA form, the CDR3 reads TGTGCCAGCAGCCGACTCAGCGGGACCACCGGGGAGCTGTTTTTT.

The genes are TRBV7-3 and TRBJ2-2, with 10 bases matching TRBD2. The V segment lost 5 bases and the J segment 4 bases; nucleotides outside the gene matches: 4. The CDR3 is made up of 15 amino acids. From germline, CDR1 is SGHTA and CDR2 FQGTGA. The CDR3: CASSRLAGLTGELFF. The DNA of the CDR3 is TGTGCCAGCAGCCGACTAGCGGGCCTCACCGGGGAGCTGTTTTTT. Supplemented by reference TRBV7-3 and TRBJ2-2, the full variable domain reads GAGVSQTPSNKVTEKGKYVELRCDPISGHTALYWYRQSLGQGPEFLIYFQGTGAADDSGLPNDRFFAVRPEGSVSTLKIQRTERGDSAVYLCASSRLAGLTGELFFGEGSRLTVL.

The genes are TRBV7-9 and TRBJ1-3; D gene ambiguous. From germline, CDR1 is SEHNR and CDR2 FQNEAQ (reference sequence). Trimming cost V 3 bases and J 8 bases, with 11 bases left between them. CDR3 size: 13 residues. CDR3 in DNA: TGTGCCAGCAGCTTGGCCGTCGTGGACACCATATATTTT. Its protein is CASSLAVVDTIYF.